The present T cell receptor beta chain was sequenced within a study of blood T cell repertoires in COVID-19. Whole-study context: PBMCs, B-cell-depleted T cells, or T cells provided the cDNA or gDNA that made up the material.

Clinical histories supplied by participants themselves formed the basis of cohort assignment. In Cohort 3, a recovered donor had either two negative PCRs, clearance, or symptom resolution. V lost 5 bases to trimming and J lost 4 bases; unmatched junction nucleotides: 8. Germline CDR1 LNHDA, CDR2 SQIVND (reference sequence). This CDR3 is 15 amino acids long. TCRdb's table, derived via immunoSEQ multiplex PCR, lists solely in-frame clones and lacks some. The table lists roughly 220,000 clones, about 88% of them singletons, with about 2.4% in the top ten. The sequenced material came from PBMCs or T cells enriched from blood (not recorded which). The V gene is TRBV19, the J gene TRBJ1-5; 7 bases agree with TRBD1. This receptor was taken from a woman in her 30s who had recovered from COVID-19. CDR3 protein: CASSVDRERNQPQHF. The CDR3 DNA reads as TGTGCCAGTAGTGTTGACAGGGAGCGGAATCAGCCCCAGCATTTT.